This record covers a single TCR beta chain. TCRdb's copy holds only in-frame clones and misses some; the assay was immunoSEQ multiplex PCR. The sample shows around 130,000 clones, approximately 86% of them seen only once. This entry is derived from a study of blood T cell repertoires in COVID-19. The TCR originated in a woman aged 50 to 60 who had recovered from COVID-19. Sequenced material: peripheral blood.

The CDR3 DNA reads TGTGCCAGCAGCTTGGGGGCAGGGCGAACTGAAGCTTTCTTT. It yields the protein CASSLGAGRTEAFF. The chain couples TRBV7-2 to TRBJ1-1; weak D call: TRBD1 (6 bases). Per germline, CDR1 SGHTA and CDR2 FQGNSA. Trimming took off 3 bases at V and 5 bases at J, with 13 bases between the two ends. The CDR3 is 14 amino acids.